This TCR beta chain was obtained from a study of cytomegalovirus exposure and HLA in healthy donors. J was trimmed by 0 bases and V by 4 bases; bases with no gene match: 3. Germline-derived CDR1 and CDR2 are SGHRS and YFSETQ. CDR3 length equals 14 residues. The PCR was carried out with 60 Vbeta primers and 13 Jbeta primers. This table comes from immunoSEQ multiplex PCR, and its TCRdb copy is limited to in-frame clones, with some not included. This table holds 160,000 or so clones, 72% found once. This clonotype was obtained from a human donor in good health. The chain employs TRBV5-1 and TRBJ1-1; 7 bases agree with TRBD1. Sequenced: PBMCs. In DNA form, the CDR3 reads TGCGCCAGCAGCGCCGGGACAGTGAACACTGAAGCTTTCTTT. This gives the protein CASSAGTVNTEAFF. Full variable domain (remainder filled in from reference TRBV5-1 and TRBJ1-1): KAGVTQTPRYLIKTRGQQVTLSCSPISGHRSVSWYQQTPGQGLQFLFEYFSETQRNKGNFPGRFSGRQFSNSRSEMNVSTLELGDSALYLCASSAGTVNTEAFFGQGTRLTVV.